Sequencing of this TCR beta chain was carried out in a study of CXCR3-negative and CXCR3-positive naive CD8 T cells. Study conclusions and caveats: The study found more hydrophobic TRB CDR3s in CXCR3-positive naive cells than in CXCR3-negative naive cells. Similarly elevated diversity marked both naive subsets, with memory CD8+ cells showing far lower diversity.

With UMI labels, 5' RACE was used to prepare the TRB cDNA libraries. TCRdb reprocessed the 5' RACE reads and reports one entry per CDR3 protein, with no DNA. The sample's table shows around 140,000 distinct CDR3 sequences. Cells classed as naive CD8+ T cells were CD45RO-CCR7+CD27+CD95-. Concerning this clonotype: Its antigen remains unidentified.

Sequenced: naive CXCR3+ CD8+ T cells from blood. Indicated subset: CD45RO-CCR7+CD27+CD95- naive CD8+ T cells expressing CXCR3 (TNR3+). The sequence derives from a human donor in good health. Some clones in this sample may be carry-over from other donors' samples.

Here the CDR3 reads CASKYEGARGNQPQHF. The chain joins TRBV11-1 to TRBJ1-5; TCRdb reports TRBD1, a call that lacks DNA to check it against. CDR3 length: 16 amino acids. CDR1 and CDR2 (germline): SGHAT, FQDESV (reference sequence).